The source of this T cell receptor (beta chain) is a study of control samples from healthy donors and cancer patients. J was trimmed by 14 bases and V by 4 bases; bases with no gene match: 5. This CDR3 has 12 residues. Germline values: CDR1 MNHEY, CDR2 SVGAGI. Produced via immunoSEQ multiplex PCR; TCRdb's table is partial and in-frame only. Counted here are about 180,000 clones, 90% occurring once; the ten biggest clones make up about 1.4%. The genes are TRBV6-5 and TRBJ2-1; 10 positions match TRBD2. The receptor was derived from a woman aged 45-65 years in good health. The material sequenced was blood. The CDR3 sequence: CASSSSGSPEFF. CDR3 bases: TGTGCCAGCAGTTCTAGCGGGAGCCCAGAGTTCTTC.